This T cell receptor (beta chain) derives from a study of vaccination effects on CD4 cells after COVID-19. As for the study in general: Participants were given two doses of BNT162b2 or mRNA-1273 vaccine. General study results and limits: Early post-infection timepoints were absent, and convalescent patients were few.

Following a roughly 9-day culture, CD4+ T cells were purified. PCR confirmed that the person was infected with SARS-CoV-2 between March and December 2020. The CDR3 loop spans 15 amino acids. Trimming pared 4 bases from V and 3 bases from J, leaving 14 bases between. The V gene's germline CDR1 is SGHAT and CDR2 FQNNGV. On this clone: Antigen: not known.

Data came from immunoSEQ multiplex PCR; TCRdb stores just in-frame clones and leaves some out. The table lists 40,000 to 55,000 clones, approximately 81% of them singletons. Here the sequenced sample was CD4+ T cells from PBMCs cultured without peptide, taken before COVID-19 vaccination. This sequence joins TRBV11-2 and TRBJ2-3; D tentatively fits TRBD1 or TRBD2 (6 bases each). This clonotype originated in a human donor who had a prior SARS-CoV-2 infection. The CDR3 loop is CASSYSGGPTDTQYF. The CDR3 DNA sequence: TGTGCCAGCAGCTACTCTGGGGGGCCTACAGATACGCAGTATTTT.